Here is one T cell receptor (beta chain) with its context. No antigen is known for it. The data were obtained in a study of shared clonotypes between healthy human individuals. In the authors' workflow: Because ImmunoSEQ provided only junction sequences with no quality scores, the filtering differed. Method: immunoSEQ multiplex PCR; TCRdb's copy keeps in-frame clones and lacks some. D and trimming come from the DNA, and the V and J calls and clone size come from that table. Of about 560,000 clones detected, roughly four fifths appear once; the ten largest clones hold 12%. Whole-study findings and limits: Owing to a small donor count, the genetic and exposure-history diversity represented was limited.

Sequenced input: PBMCs. The clonotype originates from a middle-aged woman in good health. Some clones in this sample may be carry-over from other donors' samples.

The CDR3 protein is CASSLAGGYTYNEQFF. Here the CDR3 DNA reads TGTGCCAGCAGCTTGGCGGGGGGATACACCTACAATGAGCAGTTCTTC. This chain joins TRBV5-4 and TRBJ2-1; 7 bases are shared with TRBD2. V was clipped by 0 bases and J by 2 bases; unmatched bases: 5. The germline V gene has CDR1 SGHNT and CDR2 YYREEE (reference sequence). The CDR3 extends over 16 amino acids.